This T cell receptor (beta chain) originates from a study of cytomegalovirus exposure and HLA in healthy donors. Study as a whole: Earlier, some 200 million T cells were analyzed, and fewer than 120 million unique TCR beta sequences were found among them. Findings and caveats of the study: Excluded were some V segments that proved indistinguishable, including TRBV6-2 and TRBV6-3. Analyzed later, association rates of TCRs varied across HLA loci, with DRB1 most and HLA-C fewest.

Germline loops: CDR1 SQVTM, CDR2 ANQGSEA. After removal of 6 bases from V and 2 bases from J, the junction contained 0 bases not matched to a gene. The CDR3 sequence is 13 residues long. PCR amplification relied on 60 Vbeta primers (plus 13 Jbeta primers). The protocol was immunoSEQ multiplex PCR, while the TCRdb copy is restricted to in-frame clones and leaves out a portion. The sample consists of about 140,000 clones, more than 60% of them appearing once. This clone was recorded once. What it binds is unknown. The chain couples TRBV29-1 to TRBJ2-5, with TRBD2 matching over 13 bases. This receptor was taken from a woman in her 50s in good health and CMV-seropositive. Sample: PBMCs. Here the CDR3 reads CSVTSGGQETQYF. For the CDR3, the DNA is TGCAGCGTGACTAGCGGGGGGCAAGAGACCCAGTACTTC. The variable domain in full, completed from reference TRBV29-1 and TRBJ2-5, reads SAVISQKPSRDICQRGTSLTIQCQVDSQVTMMFWYRQQPGQSLTLIATANQGSEATYESGFVIDKFPISRPNLTFSTLTVSNMSPEDSSIYLCSVTSGGQETQYFGPGTRLLVL.